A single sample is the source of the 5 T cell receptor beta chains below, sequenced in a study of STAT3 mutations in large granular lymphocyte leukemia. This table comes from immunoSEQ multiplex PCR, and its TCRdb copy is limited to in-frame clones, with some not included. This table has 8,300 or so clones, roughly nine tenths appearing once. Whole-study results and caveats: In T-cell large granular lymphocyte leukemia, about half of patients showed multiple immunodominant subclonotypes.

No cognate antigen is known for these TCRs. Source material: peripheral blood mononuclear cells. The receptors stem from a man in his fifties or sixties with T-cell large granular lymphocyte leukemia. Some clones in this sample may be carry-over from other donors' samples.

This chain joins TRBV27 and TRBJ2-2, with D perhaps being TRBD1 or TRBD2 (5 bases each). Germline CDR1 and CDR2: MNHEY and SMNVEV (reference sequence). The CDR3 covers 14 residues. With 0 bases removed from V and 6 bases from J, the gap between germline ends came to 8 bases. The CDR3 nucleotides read TGTGCCAGCAGTTTATCGTCGGGGCCCGGGGAGCTGTTTTTT. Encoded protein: CASSLSSGPGELFF.

As DNA, the CDR3 is TGTGCCAGCAGCTTCAGGACAGCAAGCTCCTACAATGAGCAGTTCTTC. This sequence encodes CASSFRTASSYNEQFF. This rearrangement joins TRBV5-4 to TRBJ2-1, with D maybe TRBD1 (6 bases). Germline V lookup: CDR1 SGHNT, CDR2 YYREEE (reference sequence). CDR3 length equals 16 residues. The ends were cut back, 2 bases at V and 0 bases at J, with 12 bases in the middle.

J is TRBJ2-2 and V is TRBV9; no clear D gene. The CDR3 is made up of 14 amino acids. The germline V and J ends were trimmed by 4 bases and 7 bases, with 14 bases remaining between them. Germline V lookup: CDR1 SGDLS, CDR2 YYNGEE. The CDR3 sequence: CASSLYDGVGELFF. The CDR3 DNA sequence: TGTGCCAGCAGCCTTTACGATGGAGTCGGGGAGCTGTTTTTT.

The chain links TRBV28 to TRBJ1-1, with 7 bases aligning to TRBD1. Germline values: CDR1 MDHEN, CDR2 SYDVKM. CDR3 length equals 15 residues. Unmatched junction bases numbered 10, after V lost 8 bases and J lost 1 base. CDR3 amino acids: CASRTGDMRNTEAFF. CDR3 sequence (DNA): TGTGCCAGCCGGACAGGAGATATGAGGAACACTGAAGCTTTCTTT.

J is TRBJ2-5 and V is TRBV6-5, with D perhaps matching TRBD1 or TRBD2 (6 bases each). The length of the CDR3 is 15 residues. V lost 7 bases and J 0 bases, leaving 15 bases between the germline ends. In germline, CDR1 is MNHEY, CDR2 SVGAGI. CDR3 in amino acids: CASNQGGGHQETQYF. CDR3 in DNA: TGTGCCAGCAACCAGGGTGGGGGGCACCAAGAGACCCAGTACTTC.